Many counts were recorded for the clone carrying this T cell receptor beta chain. This entry comes from a study of T cells after yellow fever vaccination. This CDR3 has 15 residues. Trimming removed 0 bases at V and 6 bases at J, with 12 bases between. CDR1 is LGHNA and CDR2 is YNFKEQ in the germline V gene. Study results and caveats: Researchers noted that a small share of clonotypes showed up in both CD4 and CD8 compartments.

For TCR, cDNA came from 5'RACE template switching, which added a universal primer site and UMIs. TCRdb reprocessed the 5' RACE reads with MiXCR, giving one entry per CDR3 protein. The table records roughly 30,000 distinct CDR3 sequences, about 11% of them present only once. This sequence originates from a man younger than 35 who received the YFV17D yellow fever vaccine. The rearrangement joins TRBV4-2 to TRBJ2-1; D is possibly TRBD1 or TRBD2 (5 bases each). The input for sequencing was PBMCs, either bulk or a sorted T-cell subset (CD4+, CD8+, memory, or dextramer-sorted; not recorded which), taken roughly 14 days after the first yellow fever vaccination. In DNA, the CDR3 is TGTGCCAGCAGCCAAGATATGGGGGAAGGCAATGAGCAGTTCTTC. Its translation: CASSQDMGEGNEQFF.